The rows below give T cell receptor beta chains drawn from one sample of a study of Graves' ophthalmopathy and Graves' hyperthyroidism. Each CDR3 protein gets one entry after TCRdb re-called the multiplex PCR reads with MiXCR. Among under 250,000 distinct CDR3 sequences listed, less than 30% were seen once. Material: peripheral blood. The receptors were gathered from a man aged 45-65 years with Graves' ophthalmopathy. Both conserved end residues are part of each CDR3. The D gene is left open where the match is weak. Size is stated for part of the rows, as once, few or many counts, or as a class when the clone is expanded.

j_call d_call v_call cdr3_length clone_size cdr3_aa cdr3_nt
TRBJ1-3 TRBD1 TRBV12-3/TRBV12-4 14 many CASKETGGGNTIYF TGTGCCAGCAAGGAGACAGGGGGCGGAAACACCATATATTTT
TRBJ2-6 TRBD1 TRBV6-4 18 many CASRDPGQGVSGANVLTF TGTGCCAGCAGAGACCCGGGACAGGGGGTTTCTGGGGCCAACGTCCTGACTTTC
TRBJ2-2 NA TRBV4-1 16 NA CASSQDGRGRAGELFF TGCGCCAGCAGCCAAGACGGCCGGGGTAGGGCCGGGGAGCTGTTTTTT
TRBJ1-6 TRBD1 TRBV6-1 19 NA CASTEEGGQVYSYNSPLHF TGTGCCAGCACCGAAGAAGGGGGACAGGTCTACTCCTATAATTCACCCCTCCACTTT
TRBJ1-2 NA TRBV6-5 13 NA CASSYSGEGGYTF TGTGCCAGCAGTTACTCCGGTGAGGGAGGCTACACCTTC
TRBJ2-7 TRBD1 TRBV6-1 14 many CASSGAGGAYEQYF TGTGCCAGCAGTGGGGCAGGGGGCGCCTACGAGCAGTACTTC
TRBJ1-5 NA TRBV7-2 15 many CASSPRDIGHQPQHF TGTGCCAGCAGCCCTAGAGACATCGGGCATCAGCCCCAGCATTTT
TRBJ2-3 TRBD1 TRBV12-3/TRBV12-4 10 many CASKGGHEYF TGTGCCAGCAAAGGGGGCCATGAGTATTTT
TRBJ1-2 TRBD1 TRBV6-1 13 many CASRRTGGRGYTF TGTGCCAGCAGACGGACAGGGGGCCGTGGCTACACCTTC
TRBJ1-2 TRBD1 TRBV10-3 13 many CAIREGATYGYTF TGTGCCATCAGGGAGGGGGCGACCTATGGCTACACCTTC
TRBJ1-2 NA TRBV29-1 14 many CSVEENRVLYGYTF TGCAGCGTTGAAGAAAACAGGGTTCTCTATGGCTACACCTTC
TRBJ2-7 TRBD2 TRBV7-9 15 NA CASSLVRLAGVEQYF TGTGCCAGCAGCTTAGTCCGGCTAGCGGGGGTTGAGCAGTACTTC
TRBJ1-1 NA TRBV29-1 14 many CSVQGSTSNTEAFF TGCAGCGTGCAAGGGTCTACTTCTAACACTGAAGCTTTCTTT
TRBJ2-2 NA TRBV28 14 many CASRFLLDTGELFF TGTGCCAGCAGGTTTTTGCTGGACACCGGGGAGCTGTTTTTT
TRBJ1-1 NA TRBV4-2 13 many CASSQDGNLGAFF TGTGCCAGCAGCCAAGATGGAAACCTTGGAGCTTTCTTT
TRBJ1-5 NA TRBV7-2 15 NA CASSFGGRDNQPQHF TGTGCCAGCAGCTTTGGAGGGAGAGACAATCAGCCCCAGCATTTT
TRBJ2-7 NA TRBV4-3 14 NA CASSQEPSSYEQYF TGCGCCAGCAGCCAAGAACCCAGCTCCTACGAGCAGTACTTC
TRBJ1-1 NA TRBV6-5 15 NA CASSSLIAGNTEAFF TGTGCCAGCAGTTCCCTAATCGCAGGGAACACTGAAGCTTTCTTT
TRBJ2-5 TRBD2 TRBV29-1 15 many CSVELDSSAGGTQYF TGCAGCGTTGAACTGGACAGTTCCGCGGGGGGGACCCAGTACTTC
TRBJ2-5 NA TRBV6-1 13 few CASSRPPAETQYF TGTGCCAGCAGTAGACCCCCGGCGGAGACCCAGTACTTC